The present TCR beta chain was sequenced within a study of graft-versus-host responses after intestinal transplantation. The study, taken as a whole, reports: Declines in HvG clones occurring early post-transplant were associated with peak circulating GvH clone levels.

The ends were cut back, 2 bases at V and 2 bases at J, with 9 bases in the middle. CDR1 SGHTA and CDR2 FQGNSA come from the germline V gene. The CDR3 spans 14 residues. To note about this clone: Antigen unknown.

Here immunoSEQ multiplex PCR was the method, and the copy in TCRdb shows in-frame clones only, minus some. The data contain some 86,000 clones, roughly 90% of them seen just once; the ten biggest clones take up around 0.3%. The sequence was collected from a human donor who was the organ donor for an intestinal transplant. The sample was unstimulated CD4+ T cells sorted from spleen or lymph node cells, taken before transplant. The V and J genes are TRBV7-2 and TRBJ2-5; the D gene is possibly TRBD1 (6 bases). The CDR3 region is CASSLTRGQETQYF. The DNA of the CDR3 is TGTGCCAGCAGCTTAACGAGGGGGCAAGAGACCCAGTACTTC.